Below, one TCR beta chain is given with its context. The antigen remains unidentified. This entry is derived from a study of resident and recirculating memory T cells in vitiligo. In the study overall: No cells were sorted; samples were homogenized just before genomic DNA extraction. Study-level results: TCR sequences were not conserved across biopsy sites or patients.

Assay used: immunoSEQ multiplex PCR; TCRdb lists only in-frame clones, some missing. The sample consists of 40,000 to 50,000 clones, 80% to 95% of them appearing once. Germline loops: CDR1 SGHVS, CDR2 FQNEAQ. This CDR3 spans 20 amino acids. V shed 7 bases, J shed 6 bases, and the junction held 29 bases outside the gene matches. This TCR came from a male donor with vitiligo. What was sequenced was blood. The chain uses TRBV7-8 and TRBJ1-2, with 7 bases fitting TRBD1. The CDR3 region has the DNA TGTGCCAGCACCAGGATTCTCAGGGCAGGGGGAAGCCGGGGAAAAGATGGCTACACCTTC. Its protein is CASTRILRAGGSRGKDGYTF.